These 17 T cell receptor beta chains were all obtained from the same sample, sequenced in a study of shared clonotypes between healthy human individuals. In the naive CD8 group, cells lacked CD45RO and were positively selected for CCR7, so terminally differentiated effector memory CD45RA+ cells were left out. Data came from immunoSEQ multiplex PCR; TCRdb stores just in-frame clones and leaves some out. This sample yields about 2 million clones, of which approximately 95% are seen a single time; around 1.1% belongs to the top ten. Sequenced material: naive CD8+ T cells sorted from blood. These receptor sequences come from a man between 18 and 35 years old in good health.

This clone was detected once. The rearrangement joins TRBV14 to TRBJ2-6; possibly TRBD1 for D (5 bases). This CDR3 contains 15 residues. The V and J ends lost 2 bases and 0 bases respectively, with 5 bases between them. CDR1 is SGHDN and CDR2 is FVKESK in the germline V gene. The CDR3 region has the DNA TGTGCCAGCAGCCAACAGGGCTCTGGGGCCAACGTCCTGACTTTC. Translating it yields CASSQQGSGANVLTF.

To note about this clone: This specimen includes other DNA sequences encoding the same CDR3. CDR3 sequence reads: CSVAGTASYEQYF. CDR3 in DNA: TGCAGCGTAGCCGGGACGGCCTCCTACGAGCAGTACTTC. The chain carries TRBV29-1 and TRBJ2-7; D may match TRBD1 or TRBD2 (5 bases each). There are 13 residues in the CDR3. V lost 6 bases and J lost 0, with 12 bases in between. Germline V lookup: CDR1 SQVTM, CDR2 ANQGSEA.

The rearrangement uses TRBV28 and TRBJ1-2; no definite D call. The germline gives CDR1 MDHEN, CDR2 SYDVKM. The ends were cut back, 3 bases at V and 1 base at J, with 6 bases in the middle. The CDR3 consists of 13 residues. In DNA, the CDR3 is TGTGCCAGCAGTTTTGGCCTTAACTATGGCTACACCTTC. Its translation is CASSFGLNYGYTF.

This chain joins TRBV6-6 and TRBJ2-1; D gene uncertain. The V end lost 7 bases, the J end lost 6 bases, and 13 bases lay between the germline ends. The CDR3 totals 13 residues. CDR1 is MNHNY, CDR2 SVGAGI, per germline (reference sequence). Here the CDR3 reads CASNAARVNEQFF. CDR3 nucleotide sequence: TGTGCCAGCAACGCCGCCCGCGTCAATGAGCAGTTCTTC.

This chain uses TRBV18 with TRBJ2-5; weak D call: TRBD1 (6 bases). With 3 bases removed from V and 0 bases from J, the gap between germline ends came to 11 bases. This CDR3 has 15 residues. The V gene's germline CDR1 is KGHSH and CDR2 LQKENI. This CDR3 is CASSPGDTYQETQYF. For the CDR3, the DNA is TGTGCCAGCTCACCTGGGGACACGTACCAAGAGACCCAGTACTTC.

This chain connects TRBV27 to TRBJ1-2; D remains unclear. CDR1 is MNHEY and CDR2 is SMNVEV in the germline V gene (reference sequence). V dropped 5 bases and J dropped 8 bases, with 18 bases sitting between them. This CDR3 spans 14 amino acids. CDR3 sequence: CASSNLGAPDGYTF. CDR3 nucleotides: TGTGCCAGCAGTAATCTGGGCGCCCCAGACGGCTACACCTTC.

J is TRBJ2-1 and V is TRBV15; D call uncertain. The CDR3 loop spans 15 amino acids. V was trimmed by 0 bases and J by 5 bases, leaving 11 bases between them. Germline CDR1 is LNHNV and CDR2 is YYDKDF (reference sequence). The CDR3 is CATSRDHPGDNEQFF. CDR3 coding DNA: TGTGCCACCAGCAGAGATCATCCCGGCGACAATGAGCAGTTCTTC.

CDR3 loop: CASSRAGATNEKLFF. The CDR3, as DNA: TGCGCCAGCTCCAGGGCAGGGGCAACTAATGAAAAACTGTTTTTT. The chain couples TRBV4-1 to TRBJ1-4; D perhaps matches TRBD1 (6 bases). CDR3 length: 15 amino acids. V was pared by 8 bases and J by 0 bases, with 13 bases between. Per the germline V gene, CDR1 is MGHRA and CDR2 is YSYEKL.

The J gene is TRBJ1-2, the V gene TRBV19, with D perhaps TRBD1 (6 bases). The germline V gene encodes CDR1 LNHDA and CDR2 SQIVND (reference sequence). V shed 7 bases and J shed 4 bases, with 16 bases lying between them. The CDR3 is 14 residues long. The CDR3 region has the DNA TGTGCCAGTACGATCCAGGACAGCGGCTATGGCTACACCTTC. Amino acids: CASTIQDSGYGYTF.

Note on this clone: Other DNA sequences of this sample code for an identical CDR3. The V call is TRBV29-1, the J call TRBJ2-3; a possible D gene is TRBD1 (6 bases). The CDR3 extends over 13 amino acids. The V and J ends lost 3 bases and 3 bases respectively, with 10 bases between them. CDR1 is SQVTM and CDR2 is ANQGSEA in the germline V gene. The CDR3: CSVDRGSTDTQYF. In DNA form, the CDR3 reads TGCAGCGTTGACAGGGGAAGTACAGATACGCAGTATTTT.

The rearrangement uses TRBV5-6 and TRBJ2-7; D not resolved. CDR1 SGHDT and CDR2 YYEEEE come from the germline V gene. The CDR3 is 12 residues long. Trimming removed 4 bases from V and 6 bases from J, with 11 bases in between. CDR3 amino acids: CASSTSGTEQYF. The CDR3 DNA is TGTGCCAGCAGCACGTCAGGCACCGAGCAGTACTTC.

The chain joins TRBV7-9 to TRBJ2-7, with D unresolved. V shed 4 bases and J shed 3 bases, with 10 bases lying between them. Germline values: CDR1 SEHNR, CDR2 FQNEAQ (reference sequence). The CDR3 is made up of 13 amino acids. The CDR3: CASSSGPFYEQYF. CDR3 in DNA: TGTGCCAGCAGCTCAGGACCCTTCTACGAGCAGTACTTC.

The chain joins TRBV4-3 to TRBJ1-1; 9 bases line up with TRBD1. Germline V gene lookup returns CDR1 LGHNA and CDR2 YSLEER. The CDR3 is made up of 17 amino acids. V was pared by 0 bases and J by 5 bases, with 10 bases of the junction left unmatched. The CDR3 nucleotides are TGCGCCAGCAGCCAAGAACCGGGACAGGGTGCCGGGACTGAAGCTTTCTTT. Translating gives CASSQEPGQGAGTEAFF.

J is TRBJ2-6 and V is TRBV29-1, with D unresolved. CDR1 is SQVTM, CDR2 ANQGSEA, per germline. The V and J ends lost 1 base and 4 bases respectively, with 5 bases between them. The CDR3 extends over 13 amino acids. CDR3 sequence (DNA): TGCAGCGTTGAAGTTCGAGGGGCCAACGTCCTGACTTTC. Its protein product is CSVEVRGANVLTF.

The J gene is TRBJ1-6, the V gene TRBV2; D might be TRBD1 (5 bases). The V and J ends lost 6 bases and 7 bases respectively, with 16 bases between them. CDR3 length: 15 amino acids. Germline lookup yields CDR1 SNHLY and CDR2 FYNNEI. CDR3 nucleotides: TGTGCCAGCAGCCAGGGAAGACCGATAAATTCACCCCTCCACTTT. Translating gives CASSQGRPINSPLHF.

This clone has more than one count but fewer than ten. The same CDR3 can be traced to other DNA sequences in this sample. J is TRBJ2-7 and V is TRBV4-1, with TRBD1 matching over 8 bases. After removal of 1 base from V and 0 bases from J, the junction contained 2 bases not matched to a gene. The CDR3 has 15 residues. The germline V gene encodes CDR1 MGHRA and CDR2 YSYEKL. DNA of the CDR3: TGCGCCAGCAGCCAAGCCGGGACAGGCTCCTACGAGCAGTACTTC. It specifies CASSQAGTGSYEQYF.

V usage is TRBV6-5 and J usage is TRBJ2-3; 10 positions agree with TRBD1. Germline assignment: CDR1 MNHEY and CDR2 SVGAGI. V was pared by 0 bases and J by 3 bases, with 3 bases of the junction left unmatched. The CDR3 spans 16 residues. The CDR3 nucleotides are TGTGCCAGCAGTTACTCGGGGACAGGGGTGACAGATACGCAGTATTTT. Protein product: CASSYSGTGVTDTQYF.